This section outlines one T cell receptor beta chain sequence together with its context. The data stem from a study of blood T cell repertoires in COVID-19. V was trimmed by 0 bases and J by 2 bases, leaving 6 bases between them. The CDR3 covers 13 residues. CDR1 is SGHDT and CDR2 is YYEEEE in the germline V gene. Clones were read by immunoSEQ multiplex PCR, and TCRdb kept only the in-frame ones, dropping some. The sample has about 78,000 clones, 90% seen once; the top ten hold 4.3%. The J gene is TRBJ2-7, the V gene TRBV5-6; D remains unclear. Sequenced material: peripheral blood. This clonotype was obtained from a woman at least 80 years old with active or convalescent COVID-19. The CDR3 is CASSLAQAYEQYF. CDR3 nucleotide sequence: TGTGCCAGCAGCTTGGCGCAGGCCTACGAGCAGTACTTC.